This T cell receptor beta chain appears in the sequencing data of a study of T-cell memory formation after mild COVID-19. A few counts support this clonotype. The antigen is unknown. 5'RACE primed at constant segments yielded TCR alpha and TCR beta cDNA libraries bearing sample barcodes and UMIs. TCRdb reprocessed the 5' RACE reads via MiXCR and lists one record per CDR3 protein. The sample includes over 350,000 distinct CDR3 sequences, roughly 26% of them seen just once. CDR3 length equals 15 residues. From germline, CDR1 is SGHDT and CDR2 YYEEEE. J lost 1 base, V lost 4 bases, and 6 bases had no gene match. Notes on the study in general: In pre-infection memory, a portion of responding clones appeared, which suggested that cross-reactive memory joined. Among clones contracting day 15 to 85, CD4/CD8 was balanced, whereas later expanders leaned CD4+. Clones which contracted sat mainly in CM and EM if CD4+, and in EMRA if CD8+.

J is TRBJ1-2 and V is TRBV5-6; the match to TRBD1 covers 8 bases. The sample comprised PBMCs or a T cell subset sorted from them (not recorded which). This receptor was taken from an adult woman who had mild COVID-19 (a few samples of this study predate the infection). Cell type and time point are not known. Here the CDR3 reads CASSLRDRNNYGYTF. CDR3 bases: TGTGCCAGCAGCCTCCGGGACAGGAATAACTATGGCTACACCTTC. Combining the CDR3 with reference TRBV5-6 and TRBJ1-2 gives the whole variable domain DAGVTQSPTHLIKTRGQQVTLRCSPKSGHDTVSWYQQALGQGPQFIFQYYEEEERQRGNFPDRFSGHQFPNYSSELNVNALLLGDSALYLCASSLRDRNNYGYTFGSGTRLTVV.